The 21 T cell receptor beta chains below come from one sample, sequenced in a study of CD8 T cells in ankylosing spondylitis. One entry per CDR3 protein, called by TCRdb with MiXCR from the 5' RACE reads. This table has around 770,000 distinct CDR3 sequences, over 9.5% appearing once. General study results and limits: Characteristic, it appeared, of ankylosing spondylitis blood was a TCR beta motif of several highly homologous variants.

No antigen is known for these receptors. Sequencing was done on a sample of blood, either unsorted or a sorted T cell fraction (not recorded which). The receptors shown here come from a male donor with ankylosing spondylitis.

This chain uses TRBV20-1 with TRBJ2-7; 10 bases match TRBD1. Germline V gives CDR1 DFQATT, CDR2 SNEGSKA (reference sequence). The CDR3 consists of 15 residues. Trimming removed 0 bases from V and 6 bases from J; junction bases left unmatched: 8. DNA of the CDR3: TGCAGTGCTAGAGAACCTATCGACAGGGGGCGCGAGCAGTACTTC. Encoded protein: CSAREPIDRGREQYF.

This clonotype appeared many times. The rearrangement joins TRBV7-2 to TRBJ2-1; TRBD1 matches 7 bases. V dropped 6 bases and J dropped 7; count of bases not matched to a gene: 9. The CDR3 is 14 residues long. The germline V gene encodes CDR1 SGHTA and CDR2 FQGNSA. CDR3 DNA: TGTGCCAGCAGATATGACAGGGATATAAATGAGCAGTTCTTC. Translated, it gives CASRYDRDINEQFF.

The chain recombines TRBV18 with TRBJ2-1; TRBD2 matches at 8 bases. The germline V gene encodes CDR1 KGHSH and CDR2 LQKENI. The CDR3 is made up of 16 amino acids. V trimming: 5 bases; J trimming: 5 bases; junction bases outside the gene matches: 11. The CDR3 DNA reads TGTGCCAGCTCATATTTCAGCGGGGGAGATAACAATGAGCAGTTCTTC. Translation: CASSYFSGGDNNEQFF.

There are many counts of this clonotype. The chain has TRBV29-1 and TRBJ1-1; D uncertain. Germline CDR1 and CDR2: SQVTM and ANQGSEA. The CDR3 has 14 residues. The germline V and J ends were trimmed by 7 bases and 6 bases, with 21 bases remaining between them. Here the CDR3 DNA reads TGCAGCGCCACCCTGGACGCAGCAAGGGCTGAAGCTTTCTTT. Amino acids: CSATLDAARAEAFF. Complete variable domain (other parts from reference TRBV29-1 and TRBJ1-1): SAVISQKPSRDICQRGTSLTIQCQVDSQVTMMFWYRQQPGQSLTLIATANQGSEATYESGFVIDKFPISRPNLTFSTLTVSNMSPEDSSIYLCSATLDAARAEAFFGQGTRLTVV.

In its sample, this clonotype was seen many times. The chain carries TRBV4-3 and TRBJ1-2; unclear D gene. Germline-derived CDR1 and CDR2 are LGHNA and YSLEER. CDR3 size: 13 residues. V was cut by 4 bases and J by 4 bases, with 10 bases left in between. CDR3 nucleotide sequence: TGCGCCAGCAGCCTTGAACGGACCTATGGCTACACCTTC. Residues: CASSLERTYGYTF.

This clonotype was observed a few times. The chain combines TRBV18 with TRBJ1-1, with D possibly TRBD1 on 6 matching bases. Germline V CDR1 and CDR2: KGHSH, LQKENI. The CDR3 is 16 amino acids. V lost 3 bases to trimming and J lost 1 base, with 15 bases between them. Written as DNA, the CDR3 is TGTGCCAGCTCACCTACCCTAGGGGGAAGGAACACTGAAGCTTTCTTT. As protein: CASSPTLGGRNTEAFF.

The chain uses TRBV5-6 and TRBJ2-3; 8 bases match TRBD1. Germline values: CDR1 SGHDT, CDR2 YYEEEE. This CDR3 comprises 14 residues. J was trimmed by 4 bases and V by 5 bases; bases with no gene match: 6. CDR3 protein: CASSPGQGPDTQYF. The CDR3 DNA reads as TGTGCCAGCAGTCCCGGACAGGGACCAGATACGCAGTATTTT.

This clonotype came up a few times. CDR3 sequence: CASRWTGRPYEQYF. The CDR3 DNA is TGTGCCAGCAGGTGGACAGGTCGCCCTTACGAGCAGTACTTC. The chain combines TRBV6-1 with TRBJ2-7; 7 bases are a match to TRBD1. From germline, CDR1 is MNHNS and CDR2 SASEGT. V shed 6 bases, J shed 4 bases, and the junction held 9 bases outside the gene matches. The CDR3 contains 14 residues.

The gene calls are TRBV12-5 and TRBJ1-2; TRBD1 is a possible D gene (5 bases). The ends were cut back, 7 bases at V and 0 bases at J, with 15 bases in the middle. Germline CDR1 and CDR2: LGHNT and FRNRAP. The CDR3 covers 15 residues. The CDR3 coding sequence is TGTGCTAGTGTAAACGGGGACGCCGCTAACTATGGCTACACCTTC. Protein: CASVNGDAANYGYTF.

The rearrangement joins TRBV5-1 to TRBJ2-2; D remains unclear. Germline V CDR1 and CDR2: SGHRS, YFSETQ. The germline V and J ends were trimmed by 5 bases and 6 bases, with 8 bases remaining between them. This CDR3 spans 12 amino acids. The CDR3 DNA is TGCGCCAGCAGGTTTAGTTCCGGGGAGCTGTTTTTT. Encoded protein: CASRFSSGELFF.

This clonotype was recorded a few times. For the CDR3, the DNA is TGCAGTGCTAACGTCGGGGGTAAAGAGACCCAGTACTTC. This sequence encodes CSANVGGKETQYF. The rearrangement joins TRBV20-1 to TRBJ2-5; D may be TRBD2 (6 bases). Trimming pared 4 bases from V and 3 bases from J, leaving 12 bases between. The CDR3 runs 13 residues. The germline gives CDR1 DFQATT, CDR2 SNEGSKA (reference sequence).

The CDR3 protein is CASQRGQGDEKLFF. The CDR3 DNA is TGTGCCAGCCAAAGAGGACAGGGGGATGAAAAACTGTTTTTT. The J gene is TRBJ1-4, the V gene TRBV5-6; 10 nucleotides line up with TRBD1. Germline CDR1 reads SGHDT; CDR2 reads YYEEEE. The CDR3 extends over 14 amino acids. V was clipped by 7 bases and J by 6 bases; unmatched bases: 6.

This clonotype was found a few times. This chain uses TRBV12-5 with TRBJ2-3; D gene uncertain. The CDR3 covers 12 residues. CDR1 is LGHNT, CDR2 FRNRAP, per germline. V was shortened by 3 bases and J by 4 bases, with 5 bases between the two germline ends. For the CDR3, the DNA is TGTGCTAGTGGTTTTACCCCAGATACGCAGTATTTT. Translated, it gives CASGFTPDTQYF.

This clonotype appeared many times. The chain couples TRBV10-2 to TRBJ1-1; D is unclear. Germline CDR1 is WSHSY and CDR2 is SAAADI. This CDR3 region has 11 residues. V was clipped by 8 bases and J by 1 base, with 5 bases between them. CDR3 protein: CASLRNTEAFF. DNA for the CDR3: TGCGCCAGCTTGAGGAACACTGAAGCTTTCTTT.

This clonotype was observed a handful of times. CDR3 coding DNA: TGTGCCAGCAGGCCGTCGTGGGTGGAGGGAGAAAAACTGTTTTTT. Its translation: CASRPSWVEGEKLFF. The rearrangement joins TRBV12-3 or TRBV12-4 to TRBJ1-4; D is uncertain. The CDR3 extends over 15 amino acids. Trimming took 6 bases from V and 8 from J, leaving 19 bases between them.

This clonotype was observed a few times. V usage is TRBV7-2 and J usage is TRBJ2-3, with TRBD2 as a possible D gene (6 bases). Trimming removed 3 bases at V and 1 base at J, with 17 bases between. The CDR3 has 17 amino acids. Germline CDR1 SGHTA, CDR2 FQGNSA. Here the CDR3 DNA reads TGTGCCAGCAGCTTCCTAGGAACGACTAGTCGCACAGATACGCAGTATTTT. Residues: CASSFLGTTSRTDTQYF.

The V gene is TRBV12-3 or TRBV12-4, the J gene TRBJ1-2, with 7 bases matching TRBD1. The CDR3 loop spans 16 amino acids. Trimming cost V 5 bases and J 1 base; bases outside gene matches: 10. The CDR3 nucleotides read TGTGCCAGCAGTCGGACAGGCACCTCACTTAACTATGGCTACACCTTC. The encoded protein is CASSRTGTSLNYGYTF.

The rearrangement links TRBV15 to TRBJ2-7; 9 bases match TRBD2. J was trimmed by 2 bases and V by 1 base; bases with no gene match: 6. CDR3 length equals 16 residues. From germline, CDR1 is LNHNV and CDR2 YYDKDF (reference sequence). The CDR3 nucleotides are TGTGCCACCAGCAGAGGTGGGACTAGCAGAACCTACGAGCAGTACTTC. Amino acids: CATSRGGTSRTYEQYF.

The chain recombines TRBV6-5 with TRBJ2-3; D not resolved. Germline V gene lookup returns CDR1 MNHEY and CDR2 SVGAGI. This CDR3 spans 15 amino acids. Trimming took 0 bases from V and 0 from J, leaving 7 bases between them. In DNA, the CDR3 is TGTGCCAGCAGTTACTCTGGTAGTAGCACAGATACGCAGTATTTT. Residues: CASSYSGSSTDTQYF.

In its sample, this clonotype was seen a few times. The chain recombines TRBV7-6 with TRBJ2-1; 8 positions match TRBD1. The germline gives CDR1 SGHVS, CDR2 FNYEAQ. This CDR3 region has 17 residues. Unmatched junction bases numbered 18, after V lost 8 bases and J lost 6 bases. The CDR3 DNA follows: TGTGCCAGCTCCCGACAGGGGTTGATCCCTATTTCCAATGAGCAGTTCTTC. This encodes CASSRQGLIPISNEQFF.

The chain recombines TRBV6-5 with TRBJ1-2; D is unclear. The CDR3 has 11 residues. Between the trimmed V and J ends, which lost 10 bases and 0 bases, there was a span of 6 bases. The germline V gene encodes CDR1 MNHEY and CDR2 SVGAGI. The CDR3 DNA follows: TGTGCCATCTGGACTAACTATGGCTACACCTTC. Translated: CAIWTNYGYTF.